This T cell receptor (beta chain) was identified during a study of T cell changes during pregnancy in multiple sclerosis. Germline V gene sequence: CDR1 SNHLY, CDR2 FYNNEI. The length of the CDR3 is 17 residues. Unmatched junction bases numbered 14, after V lost 4 bases and J lost 3 bases. TCRdb keeps only in-frame clones here, not all; method: immunoSEQ multiplex PCR. The sample holds under 45,000 clones; approximately 90% are singletons and the top ten take about 0.61%. The V and J genes are TRBV2 and TRBJ2-5; TRBD2 agrees at 7 bases. This clonotype was obtained from a female donor with multiple sclerosis, enrolled in a pregnancy study. The source material was CD4+ T cells from peripheral blood mononuclear cells, sampled in the first trimester of pregnancy. The CDR3, as DNA: TGTGCCAGCAGTGTACAATCTGGGACTACCCTCAAAGAGACCCAGTACTTC. Protein product: CASSVQSGTTLKETQYF.